The 11 T cell receptor beta chains below were found in one sample sequenced in a study of T cell changes during pregnancy in multiple sclerosis. Assay used: immunoSEQ multiplex PCR; TCRdb lists only in-frame clones, some missing. The sample lists about 46,000 clones, 91% seen once, with around 2.6% in the top ten. The starting material was CD8+ T cells from peripheral blood mononuclear cells, obtained in the second trimester of pregnancy. All receptors derive from a female donor with multiple sclerosis, enrolled in a pregnancy study.

The gene calls are TRBV11-2 and TRBJ1-1; D remains ambiguous. This CDR3 region has 14 residues. Trimming cost V 5 bases and J 4 bases, with 14 bases left between them. Germline CDR1 reads SGHAT; CDR2 reads FQNNGV. The CDR3 DNA reads TGTGCCAGCAGCCTCGCGGGTTGGGTCACTGAAGCTTTCTTT. It is translated as CASSLAGWVTEAFF.

V and J are TRBV11-2 and TRBJ2-3, with D perhaps matching TRBD1 (5 bases). In germline, CDR1 is SGHAT, CDR2 FQNNGV. This CDR3 region has 17 residues. V lost 3 bases and J lost 3, with 19 bases in between. The DNA of the CDR3 is TGTGCCAGCAGCTTTTGGAAGGGCAGGGTTGATACAGATACGCAGTATTTT. Protein: CASSFWKGRVDTDTQYF.

The chain carries TRBV4-3 and TRBJ2-1; 7 bases line up with TRBD2. Germline CDR1 reads LGHNA; CDR2 reads YSLEER. The J segment lost 3 bases and the V segment lost 0 bases, leaving 11 bases of the junction unmatched. The CDR3 consists of 18 residues. DNA of the CDR3: TGCGCCAGCAGCCAAGATGGGAGTAGCGGGCGACACTACAATGAGCAGTTCTTC. Residues: CASSQDGSSGRHYNEQFF.

This chain connects TRBV5-6 to TRBJ2-5; TRBD2 matches at 10 bases. This CDR3 is built from 14 residues. From germline, CDR1 is SGHDT and CDR2 YYEEEE. V gave up 6 bases and J gave up 5 bases; unmatched junction bases: 7. In DNA, the CDR3 is TGTGCCAGCACTTACGGGACTAGCGAGGAGACCCAGTACTTC. Its protein product is CASTYGTSEETQYF.

The chain joins TRBV7-3 to TRBJ2-1; 7 bases are a match to TRBD2. Germline V lookup: CDR1 SGHTA, CDR2 FQGTGA. This CDR3 is 14 amino acids long. V lost 2 bases and J lost 6; bases outside the gene matches: 4. The CDR3 sequence: CASSLGGVGNEQFF. For the CDR3, the DNA is TGTGCCAGCAGCTTAGGGGGGGTTGGCAATGAGCAGTTCTTC.

The V call is TRBV27, the J call TRBJ1-1; D is ambiguous. Looked up from germline, CDR1 is MNHEY and CDR2 is SMNVEV (reference sequence). Trimming removed 4 bases from V and 1 base from J, with 13 bases in between. The CDR3 has 15 amino acids. The CDR3 region is CASSYSPPGNTEAFF. The CDR3 DNA is TGTGCCAGCAGTTATAGCCCCCCGGGGAACACTGAAGCTTTCTTT.

The V call is TRBV5-6, the J call TRBJ2-7; weak D call: TRBD2 (7 bases). The CDR3 consists of 14 residues. Looked up from germline, CDR1 is SGHDT and CDR2 is YYEEEE. Deletions cut 1 base from V and 6 bases from J, with 14 bases between. The CDR3 sequence is CASSLSRGAVEQYF. CDR3 bases: TGTGCCAGCAGCTTGAGCCGGGGGGCCGTCGAGCAGTACTTC.

V is TRBV19 and J is TRBJ1-1; D unresolved. CDR1 is LNHDA and CDR2 is SQIVND in the germline V gene (reference sequence). V gave up 4 bases and J gave up 4 bases, with 16 bases separating them. The CDR3 consists of 15 residues. The DNA of the CDR3 is TGTGCCAGTAGTACCCTCGCAACTCTATCCACTGAAGCTTTCTTT. Translating gives CASSTLATLSTEAFF.

Worth noting for this clone: At one boundary the junction diverges from the germline segment, which might be a read error. The genes are TRBV4-3 and TRBJ1-2; D is ambiguous. CDR3 size: 13 residues. The germline CDR1 and CDR2 sequences are LGHNA and YSLEER. The CDR3 protein is CASSQDIDQRGAF. The CDR3 DNA follows: TGCGCCAGCAGCCAAGATATTGATCAACGGGGTGCCTTC.

This clone has a handful of counts. J is TRBJ1-1 and V is TRBV7-9; tentatively, D is TRBD1 (5 bases). V lost 3 bases and J lost 7, with 15 bases in between. The CDR3 extends over 14 amino acids. Germline-derived CDR1 and CDR2 are SEHNR and FQNEAQ (reference sequence). CDR3: CASSFGGRDGEAFF. CDR3 coding DNA: TGTGCCAGCAGCTTCGGGGGGAGGGACGGTGAAGCTTTCTTT.

The chain uses TRBV2 and TRBJ1-1, with no clear D. The CDR3 runs to 17 residues. V lost 3 bases and J 0 bases, leaving 17 bases between the germline ends. Germline-derived CDR1 and CDR2 are SNHLY and FYNNEI. In DNA form, the CDR3 reads TGTGCCAGCAGTGAGGGTTACGGGATTTCCATGAACACTGAAGCTTTCTTT. This codes for CASSEGYGISMNTEAFF.